Shown below are 27 T cell receptor beta chains from a single sample sequenced in a study of T cells after yellow fever vaccination. TCRdb fed the 5' RACE reads into MiXCR, producing one record per CDR3 protein. The table includes a few hundred thousand distinct CDR3 sequences, over 15% detected once. Sequencing was performed on PBMCs, taken 15 days after the yellow fever booster vaccination. These receptors all come from a man younger than 40 who received the YFV17D yellow fever vaccine.

This clonotype has just a few counts. V and J are TRBV20-1 and TRBJ1-2; D is ambiguous. The V gene lost 2 bases and the J gene lost 6 bases, with 16 bases spanning the gap. The CDR3 runs to 14 residues. Germline V CDR1 and CDR2: DFQATT, SNEGSKA (reference sequence). CDR3 in DNA: TGCAGTGCTAGATGGGGTAACCCCACTAATGGCTACACCTTC. Its translation: CSARWGNPTNGYTF.

The chain joins TRBV20-1 to TRBJ1-4; possible D gene TRBD1, 5 bases. Germline V gene lookup returns CDR1 DFQATT and CDR2 SNEGSKA (reference sequence). Trimming took off 5 bases at V and 5 bases at J, with 12 bases between the two ends. The CDR3 extends over 13 amino acids. CDR3 DNA: TGCAGTGCTTGGCTCGGGGGGAATGAAAAACTGTTTTTT. Its translation: CSAWLGGNEKLFF.

This clonotype was picked up a small number of times. The chain carries TRBV24-1 and TRBJ2-1, with 10 positions matching TRBD1. This CDR3 region has 17 residues. Germline V lookup: CDR1 KGHDR, CDR2 SFDVKD. After removal of 4 bases from V and 7 bases from J, the junction contained 12 bases not matched to a gene. The CDR3 DNA reads as TGTGCCACCAGTGACGGAACCCGGGACAGGGGTTGGAATGAGCAGTTCTTC. Protein sequence: CATSDGTRDRGWNEQFF.

This clonotype was picked up a small number of times. One base away lies a much larger clone, so this may be a sequencing read error. The chain is built from TRBV7-9 and TRBJ2-1; 11 bases fit TRBD2. After removal of 2 bases from V and 4 bases from J, the junction contained 1 base not matched to a gene. The CDR3 consists of 15 residues. Germline V CDR1 and CDR2: SEHNR, FQNEAQ (reference sequence). CDR3 protein: CASSLIAGGYNEQFF. The CDR3 DNA reads TGTGCCAGCAGCTTAATAGCGGGAGGGTACAATGAGCAGTTCTTC.

This clonotype was observed a few times. The chain employs TRBV5-1 and TRBJ2-7; a weak D match, TRBD2 (6 bases). The V end was cut by 6 bases, the J end by 7 bases, with 23 bases between. Germline CDR1 SGHRS, CDR2 YFSETQ. The CDR3 has 15 amino acids. The DNA for the CDR3 is TGCGCCAGCACCCCCTTCGGGGGACCCTACGCGGAGCAGTACTTC. Protein: CASTPFGGPYAEQYF.

The V gene is TRBV23-1, the J gene TRBJ2-7; 7 positions agree with TRBD1. TRBV23-1 is filed as an ORF, its function uncertain. The CDR3 is made up of 11 amino acids. In DNA, the CDR3 is TGCGATTCCGGGACAGCGTACGAGCAGTACTTC. Protein sequence: CDSGTAYEQYF.

This clonotype was found a few times. The genes are TRBV12-3 or TRBV12-4 and TRBJ1-6, with 7 bases that match TRBD1. CDR3 size: 13 residues. V lost 7 bases to trimming and J lost 14 bases; unmatched junction nucleotides: 11. The CDR3 sequence: CASTPGQHGTLHF. In nucleotides, the CDR3 is TGTGCCAGCACCCCGGGACAGCATGGAACCCTCCACTTT.

The V gene is TRBV20-1, the J gene TRBJ2-6; D is unclear. The CDR3 consists of 15 residues. The V gene's germline CDR1 is DFQATT and CDR2 SNEGSKA (reference sequence). Trimming removed 0 bases at V and 2 bases at J, with 8 bases between. The CDR3 DNA sequence: TGCAGTGCTAGAGAAGAAAAGGCTGGGGCCAACGTCCTGACTTTC. As protein: CSAREEKAGANVLTF.

This clonotype was counted only a few times. The chain has TRBV5-6 and TRBJ2-1; 11 nucleotides agree with TRBD2. This CDR3 has 16 residues. The V segment lost 5 bases and the J segment 1 base; nucleotides outside the gene matches: 5. In germline, CDR1 is SGHDT, CDR2 YYEEEE. The DNA for the CDR3 is TGTGCCAGCAGATCGACTAGCGGGAAGTCCTACAATGAGCAGTTCTTC. Protein product: CASRSTSGKSYNEQFF.

Here the CDR3 reads CASSLGLAGVHEQYF. CDR3 DNA: TGTGCCAGCAGCCTCGGACTAGCGGGAGTCCACGAGCAGTACTTC. The chain uses TRBV14 and TRBJ2-7; 13 nucleotides agree with TRBD2. CDR1 is SGHDN and CDR2 is FVKESK in the germline V gene. V trimming: 4 bases; J trimming: 5 bases; junction bases outside the gene matches: 5. The length of the CDR3 is 15 residues.

In its sample, this clonotype was seen a few times. This chain uses TRBV18 with TRBJ2-3; D remains unclear. The CDR3 runs 14 residues. Germline CDR1 KGHSH, CDR2 LQKENI. V lost 1 base, J lost 2 bases, and 7 bases lay in between. CDR3 bases: TGTGCCAGCTCACCACAGAGGTCCACAGATACGCAGTATTTT. Protein sequence: CASSPQRSTDTQYF.

This clonotype came up a few times. The gene calls are TRBV29-1 and TRBJ2-7, with a weak D call TRBD2 (5 bases). From germline, CDR1 is SQVTM and CDR2 ANQGSEA. The CDR3 covers 15 residues. The V end was cut by 7 bases, the J end by 1 base, with 20 bases between. CDR3 protein: CSGIGSSGYSYEQYF. Here the CDR3 DNA reads TGCAGCGGAATTGGTAGCAGCGGATATTCCTACGAGCAGTACTTC.

The chain recombines TRBV20-1 with TRBJ2-1; the match to TRBD2 covers 11 bases. Germline V gene sequence: CDR1 DFQATT, CDR2 SNEGSKA (reference sequence). The trim removed 0 bases at V and 7 bases at J, leaving 5 bases unmatched. CDR3 length equals 15 residues. DNA for the CDR3: TGCAGTGCTAGAGATCTCGGACTAGCGGGTAATGAGCAGTTCTTC. Encoded protein: CSARDLGLAGNEQFF.

The chain employs TRBV28 and TRBJ2-1; D is unclear. The CDR3 is 15 residues long. Germline loops: CDR1 MDHEN, CDR2 SYDVKM. The ends were cut back, 3 bases at V and 6 bases at J, with 15 bases in the middle. DNA of the CDR3: TGTGCCAGCAGTTTCTCCCGGTGGCGTGGCAATGAGCAGTTCTTC. It specifies CASSFSRWRGNEQFF.

The rearrangement links TRBV29-1 to TRBJ2-7; no reliable D call. Trimming left V 7 bases short and J 6 bases short, with 13 bases between. The length of the CDR3 is 11 residues. Per germline, CDR1 SQVTM and CDR2 ANQGSEA. CDR3 region: CSARVRFEQYF. The CDR3 DNA is TGCAGCGCACGGGTTAGGTTCGAGCAGTACTTC.

This chain joins TRBV2 and TRBJ2-6, with D unresolved. Germline loops: CDR1 SNHLY, CDR2 FYNNEI. Trimming left V 8 bases short and J 7 bases short, with 9 bases between. The CDR3 extends over 12 amino acids. The CDR3 loop reads CASEDGANVLTF. The CDR3 DNA follows: TGTGCCAGCGAGGATGGCGCCAACGTCCTGACTTTC.

The chain recombines TRBV20-1 with TRBJ2-7; 7 nucleotides match TRBD2. This CDR3 is built from 15 residues. Germline V gene data show CDR1 as DFQATT and CDR2 as SNEGSKA (reference sequence). V shed 3 bases, J shed 3 bases, and the junction held 11 bases outside the gene matches. CDR3 sequence reads: CSASSQKRGLYEQYF. CDR3 sequence (DNA): TGCAGTGCTAGTTCTCAGAAGCGGGGCCTCTACGAGCAGTACTTC.

V is TRBV5-1 and J is TRBJ2-1; perhaps TRBD2 as D (5 bases). Trimming removed 1 base from V and 9 bases from J, with 17 bases in between. The CDR3 contains 15 residues. Germline-derived CDR1 and CDR2 are SGHRS and YFSETQ. The chain's CDR3 is CASSLSGGPSGEQFF. DNA for the CDR3: TGCGCCAGCAGCTTGAGTGGCGGTCCCAGCGGTGAGCAGTTCTTC. The whole variable domain, filled in from reference TRBV5-1 and TRBJ2-1, reads KAGVTQTPRYLIKTRGQQVTLSCSPISGHRSVSWYQQTPGQGLQFLFEYFSETQRNKGNFPGRFSGRQFSNSRSEMNVSTLELGDSALYLCASSLSGGPSGEQFFGPGTRLTVL.

This sequence joins TRBV29-1 and TRBJ2-7, with TRBD2 identical over 7 bases. With 6 bases clipped from V and 3 bases from J, the junction kept 5 bases outside the gene matches. The CDR3 sequence is 12 residues long. Germline CDR1 reads SQVTM; CDR2 reads ANQGSEA. The CDR3 DNA reads TGCAGCGTGACGCGGGACTACTACGAGCAGTACTTC. It translates to CSVTRDYYEQYF.

V and J are TRBV29-1 and TRBJ2-3; D remains ambiguous. CDR1 and CDR2 (germline): SQVTM, ANQGSEA. The CDR3 is 11 residues long. V lost 7 bases and J lost 2, with 7 bases in between. Here the CDR3 reads CSDSNTDTQYF. The CDR3 coding sequence is TGCAGCGACAGCAACACAGATACGCAGTATTTT.

The gene calls are TRBV5-1 and TRBJ2-1; D is possibly TRBD2 (6 bases). The V gene's germline CDR1 is SGHRS and CDR2 YFSETQ. The CDR3 sequence is 14 residues long. V was pared by 5 bases and J by 1 base, with 10 bases between. CDR3 residues: CASRSEGSYNEQFF. The CDR3 DNA is TGCGCCAGCAGGTCGGAGGGATCCTACAATGAGCAGTTCTTC.

This clonotype was detected once. The chain has TRBV15 and TRBJ2-5, with 9 bases identical to TRBD1. CDR1 LNHNV and CDR2 YYDKDF come from the germline V gene (reference sequence). J gave up 5 bases and V 3 bases, and 4 bases lay outside the gene matches. The CDR3 runs 14 residues. CDR3 DNA: TGTGCCACCAGCAGGTTGGACAGGGGTGAGACCCAGTACTTC. Amino acid sequence: CATSRLDRGETQYF.

The V gene is TRBV12-3 or TRBV12-4, the J gene TRBJ1-1, with D perhaps TRBD1 (5 bases). The ends were cut back, 2 bases at V and 6 bases at J, with 10 bases in the middle. There are 13 residues in the CDR3. CDR3 in DNA: TGTGCCAGCAGTTTATGGGGCGGGGCTGAAGCTTTCTTT. Translating gives CASSLWGGAEAFF.

The chain employs TRBV7-2 and TRBJ2-5; D is unclear. The CDR3 totals 12 residues. Germline CDR1 and CDR2: SGHTA and FQGNSA. V lost 5 bases and J lost 5, with 9 bases in between. The CDR3 spells CASSTRRETQYF. The CDR3 region has the DNA TGTGCCAGCAGCACACGCAGGGAGACCCAGTACTTC.

This clonotype appeared many times. V usage is TRBV12-3 or TRBV12-4 and J usage is TRBJ2-7; TRBD2 agrees at 12 bases. The CDR3 is made up of 16 amino acids. V lost 5 bases and J lost 6; bases outside the gene matches: 11. The CDR3 sequence is CASSPLGGLAGIEQYF. Here the CDR3 DNA reads TGTGCCAGCAGTCCCCTAGGCGGACTAGCGGGGATCGAGCAGTACTTC.

This rearrangement joins TRBV20-1 to TRBJ1-6; D is ambiguous. Germline CDR1 DFQATT, CDR2 SNEGSKA (reference sequence). There are 14 residues in the CDR3. V was clipped by 1 base and J by 8 bases, with 12 bases between them. This CDR3 reads CSARVGIIDSPLHF. The DNA of the CDR3 is TGCAGTGCTAGAGTGGGAATCATCGATTCACCCCTCCACTTT.

This clonotype was seen more than once but under ten times. The gene calls are TRBV6-2 or TRBV6-3 and TRBJ1-6; D gene unclear. This CDR3 contains 20 residues. V was trimmed by 2 bases and J by 0 bases, leaving 20 bases between them. Germline V gene data show CDR1 as MNHEY and CDR2 as SVGEGT. CDR3 nucleotide sequence: TGTGCCAGCAGTTACAGACGGAGCTCGGGCCTTAGCTCCTATAATTCACCCCTCCACTTT. This translates into CASSYRRSSGLSSYNSPLHF.